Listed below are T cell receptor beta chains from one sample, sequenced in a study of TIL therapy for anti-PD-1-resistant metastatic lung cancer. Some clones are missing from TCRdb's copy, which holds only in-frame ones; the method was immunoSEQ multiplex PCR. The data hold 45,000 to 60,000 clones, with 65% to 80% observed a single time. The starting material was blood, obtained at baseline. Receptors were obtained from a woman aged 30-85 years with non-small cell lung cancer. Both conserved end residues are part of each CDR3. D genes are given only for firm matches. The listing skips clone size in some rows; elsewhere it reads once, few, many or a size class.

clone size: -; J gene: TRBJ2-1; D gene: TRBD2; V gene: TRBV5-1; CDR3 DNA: TGCGCCAGCAGCTTGACTAGCGGGGCCCACAATGAGCAGTTCTTC; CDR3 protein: CASSLTSGAHNEQFF
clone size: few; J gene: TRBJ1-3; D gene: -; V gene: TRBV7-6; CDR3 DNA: TGTGCCAGCAGCTTAGCGGACCCGGCCGGAAACACCATATATTTT; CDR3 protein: CASSLADPAGNTIYF
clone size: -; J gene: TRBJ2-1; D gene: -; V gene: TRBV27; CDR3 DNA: TGTGCCAGCAGTTTATCTAGCACGCTTGAGCAGTTCTTC; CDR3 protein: CASSLSSTLEQFF
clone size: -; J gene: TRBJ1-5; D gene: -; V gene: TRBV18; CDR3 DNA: TGTGCCAGCTCACCAGCCCCCACAGGCGATCAGCCCCAGCATTTT; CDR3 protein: CASSPAPTGDQPQHF
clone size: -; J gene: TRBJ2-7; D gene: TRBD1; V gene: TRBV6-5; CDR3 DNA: TGTGCCAGCAGTCCGCCGGACAGGGGATTCTACGAGCAGTACTTC; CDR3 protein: CASSPPDRGFYEQYF
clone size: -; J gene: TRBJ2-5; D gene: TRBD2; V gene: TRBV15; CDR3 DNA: TGTGCCACCAGCAGAGGGGGACTAGCGGGGGGTCGAGAGACCCAGTACTTC; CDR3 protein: CATSRGGLAGGRETQYF
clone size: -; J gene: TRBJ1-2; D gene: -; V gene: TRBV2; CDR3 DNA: TGTGCCAGCAGTGGTAGTCAGGGAAACAATGGCTACACCTTC; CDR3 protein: CASSGSQGNNGYTF
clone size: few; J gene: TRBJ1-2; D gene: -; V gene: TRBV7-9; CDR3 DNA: TGTGCCAGCAGTTTTAACTATGGCTACACCTTC; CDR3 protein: CASSFNYGYTF
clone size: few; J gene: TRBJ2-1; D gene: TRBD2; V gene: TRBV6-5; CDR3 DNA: TGTGCCAGCAGTTACTCGACTAGCGGGCACAATGAGCAGTTCTTC; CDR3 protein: CASSYSTSGHNEQFF
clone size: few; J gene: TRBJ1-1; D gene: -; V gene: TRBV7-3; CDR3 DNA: TGTGCCAGCAGCTTATCTGGGAACACTGAAGCTTTCTTT; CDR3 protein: CASSLSGNTEAFF
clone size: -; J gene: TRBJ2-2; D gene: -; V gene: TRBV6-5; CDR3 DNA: TGTGCCAGCAGGACAAACACCGGGGAGCTGTTTTTT; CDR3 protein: CASRTNTGELFF
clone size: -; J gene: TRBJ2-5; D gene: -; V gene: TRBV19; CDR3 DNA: TGTGCCAGTAGTATAAGCAGGCGCCAAGAGACCCAGTACTTC; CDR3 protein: CASSISRRQETQYF
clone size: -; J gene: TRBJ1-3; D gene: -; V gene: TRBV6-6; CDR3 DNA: TGTGCCAGCAGTACAGACAGGTTCCCCTCTGGAAACACCATATATTTT; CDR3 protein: CASSTDRFPSGNTIYF
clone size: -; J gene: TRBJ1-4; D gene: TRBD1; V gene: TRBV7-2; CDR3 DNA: TGTGCCAGCAGCTTAGCTGGACAGGGTCACAATGAAAAACTGTTTTTT; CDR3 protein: CASSLAGQGHNEKLFF
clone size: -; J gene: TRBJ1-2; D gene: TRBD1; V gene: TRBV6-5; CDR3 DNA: TGTGCCAGCAGTTACTCATGGGACAGGGGGAATGGCTACACCTTC; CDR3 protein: CASSYSWDRGNGYTF
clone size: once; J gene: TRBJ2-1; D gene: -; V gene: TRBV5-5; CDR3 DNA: TGTGCCAGCAGCTTGTGGACGGAGGGGGAGCAGTTCTTC; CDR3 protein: CASSLWTEGEQFF
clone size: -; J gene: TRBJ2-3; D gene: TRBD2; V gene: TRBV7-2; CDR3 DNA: TGTGCCAGCAGCTCTCAAGGGCGGGGGGTTCGCACAGATACGCAGTATTTT; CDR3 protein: CASSSQGRGVRTDTQYF
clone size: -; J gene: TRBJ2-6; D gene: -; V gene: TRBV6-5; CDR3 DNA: TGTGCCAGCAGTTACTCGATTGGGGCTGGGGCCAACGTCCTGACTTTC; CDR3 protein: CASSYSIGAGANVLTF
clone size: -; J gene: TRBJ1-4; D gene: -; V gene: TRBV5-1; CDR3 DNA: TGCGCCAGCAGCACAGGGTTTCAAAGTGGGGAAAAACTGTTTTTT; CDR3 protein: CASSTGFQSGEKLFF
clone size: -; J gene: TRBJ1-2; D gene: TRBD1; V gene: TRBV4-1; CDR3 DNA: TGCGCCAGCAGCCATAACGACAGGGGCAGAGAAGGCTACACCTTC; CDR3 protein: CASSHNDRGREGYTF
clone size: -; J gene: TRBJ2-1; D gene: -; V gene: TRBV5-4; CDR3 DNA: TGTGCCAGCAGCTTTCGACAGCCAGGCGGCAATGAGCAGTTCTTC; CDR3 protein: CASSFRQPGGNEQFF
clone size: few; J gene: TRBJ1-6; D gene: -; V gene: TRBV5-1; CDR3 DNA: TGCGCCAGCAGCTTGGGCGGGGGAGAGGGCTCACCCCTCCACTTT; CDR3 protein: CASSLGGGEGSPLHF
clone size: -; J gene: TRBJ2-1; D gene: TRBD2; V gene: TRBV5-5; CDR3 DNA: TGTGCCAGCAGCAGACGACTAGCGGGAGGGGTCTACAATGAGCAGTTCTTC; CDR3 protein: CASSRRLAGGVYNEQFF
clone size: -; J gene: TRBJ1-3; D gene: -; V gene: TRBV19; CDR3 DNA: TGTGCCAGTAGTATAGGGACGGCTGGAAACACCATATATTTT; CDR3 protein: CASSIGTAGNTIYF
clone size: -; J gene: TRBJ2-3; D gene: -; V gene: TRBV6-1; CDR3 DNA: TGTGCCAGCAGTGAAGCCCCTTCCACAGATACGCAGTATTTT; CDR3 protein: CASSEAPSTDTQYF
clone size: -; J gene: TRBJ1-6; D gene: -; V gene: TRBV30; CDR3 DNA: TGTGCCTGGAGGGCCGGGGGGGAAGGTAATTCACCCCTCCACTTT; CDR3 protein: CAWRAGGEGNSPLHF
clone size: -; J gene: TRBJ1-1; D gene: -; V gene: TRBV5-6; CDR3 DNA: TGTGCCAGCAGCTTCAAGGGCAGCAGGAACACTGAAGCTTTCTTT; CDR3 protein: CASSFKGSRNTEAFF
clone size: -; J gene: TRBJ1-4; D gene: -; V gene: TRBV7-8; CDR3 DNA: TGTGCCAGCAGCACGCACAGGGTTGGAGAAAAACTGTTTTTT; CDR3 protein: CASSTHRVGEKLFF
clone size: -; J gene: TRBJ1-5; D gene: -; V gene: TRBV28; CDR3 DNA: TGTGCCAGCACCCCCTCTCTAAATCAGCCCCAGCATTTT; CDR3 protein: CASTPSLNQPQHF
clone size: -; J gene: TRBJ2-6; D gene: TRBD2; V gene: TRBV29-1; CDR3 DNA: TGCAGCGTTACGACTAGCGGGGGGGCCGTTACTGGGGCCAACGTCCTGACTTTC; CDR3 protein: CSVTTSGGAVTGANVLTF
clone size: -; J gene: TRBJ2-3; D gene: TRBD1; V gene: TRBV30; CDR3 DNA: TGTGCCTCCTACAGGGGAACAGATACGCAGTATTTT; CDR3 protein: CASYRGTDTQYF
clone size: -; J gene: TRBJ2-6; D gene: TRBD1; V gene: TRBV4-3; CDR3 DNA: TGCGCCAGCAGCCAAGATCCGATCGTCCAGGGGGCTATCTTTGGGGCCAACGTCCTGACTTTC; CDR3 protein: CASSQDPIVQGAIFGANVLTF
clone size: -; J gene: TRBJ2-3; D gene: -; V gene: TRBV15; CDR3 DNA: TGTGCCACCAGCAAGATGGGGGGACCAGATACGCAGTATTTT; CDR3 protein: CATSKMGGPDTQYF
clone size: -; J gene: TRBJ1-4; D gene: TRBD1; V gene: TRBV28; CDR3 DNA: TGTGCCAGCAGTCCCCCGGGACAGGGGGCGGCAACTAATGAAAAACTGTTTTTT; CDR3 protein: CASSPPGQGAATNEKLFF
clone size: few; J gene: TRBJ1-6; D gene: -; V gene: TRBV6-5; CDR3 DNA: TGTGCCAGCAGTTACGGGGGGCATGGTTCACCCCTCCACTTT; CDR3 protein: CASSYGGHGSPLHF
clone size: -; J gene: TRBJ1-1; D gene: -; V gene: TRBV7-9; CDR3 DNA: TGTGCCAGCAGCTTAAGTGACGGTGGCACTGAAGCTTTCTTT; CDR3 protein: CASSLSDGGTEAFF
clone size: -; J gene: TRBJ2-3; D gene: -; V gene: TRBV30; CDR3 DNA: TGTGCCTGGAGTGTTATGGGGACGGGGGCAGATACGCAGTATTTT; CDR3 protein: CAWSVMGTGADTQYF
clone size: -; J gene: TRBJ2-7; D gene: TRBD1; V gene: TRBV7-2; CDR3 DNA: TGTGCCAGCAGCCTCGGACAGGGAAACGAGCAGTACTTC; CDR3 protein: CASSLGQGNEQYF
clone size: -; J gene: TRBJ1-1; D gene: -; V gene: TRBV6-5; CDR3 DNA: TGTGCCAGCGTACTAACTGAAGCTTTCTTT; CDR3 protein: CASVLTEAFF
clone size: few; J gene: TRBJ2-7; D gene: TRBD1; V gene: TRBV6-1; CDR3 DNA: TGTGCCAGCAGTGAAGTACCAATCCCAGGGGGCGAGCAGTACTTC; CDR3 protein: CASSEVPIPGGEQYF
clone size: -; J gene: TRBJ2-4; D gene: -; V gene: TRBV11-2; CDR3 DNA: TGTGCCAGCAGCCCCCCGTCGGCCAGGGGACTAGCCAAAAACATTCAGTACTTC; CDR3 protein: CASSPPSARGLAKNIQYF
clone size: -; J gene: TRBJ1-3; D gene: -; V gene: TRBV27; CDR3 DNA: TGTGCCAGCAGTAAAATGGGGAGTTCGGGAAACACCATATATTTT; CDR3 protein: CASSKMGSSGNTIYF
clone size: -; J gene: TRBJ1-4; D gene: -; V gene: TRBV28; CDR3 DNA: TGTGCCAGCAGTTCGCCGATGGAAAAACTGTTTTTT; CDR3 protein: CASSSPMEKLFF
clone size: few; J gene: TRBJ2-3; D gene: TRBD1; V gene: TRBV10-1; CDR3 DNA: TGCGCCAGCAGTGTTGAGGGGGCGAATACGCAGTATTTT; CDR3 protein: CASSVEGANTQYF
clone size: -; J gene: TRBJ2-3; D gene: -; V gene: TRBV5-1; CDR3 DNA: TGCGCCAGCAGCCCTCGGACAACCATCACAGATACGCAGTATTTT; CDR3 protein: CASSPRTTITDTQYF